This T cell receptor beta chain appears in the sequencing data of a study of cytomegalovirus exposure and HLA in healthy donors. Study-wide results and limits: Across HLA loci, a later analysis found differing TCR association rates, with DRB1 most and HLA-C fewest. A likely sequencing artifact accounted for one observed cluster of highly shared sequence variants.

A multiplex PCR was run with 60 Vbeta primers and 13 Jbeta primers. The table came from immunoSEQ multiplex PCR; TCRdb's copy has only in-frame clones and leaves some out. The sample holds some 180,000 clones, over 65% seen once. This clone was found a few times. Its antigen is not identified. The CDR3 runs to 17 residues. V lost 2 bases, J lost 0 bases, and 11 bases lay in between. Germline CDR1 SEHNR, CDR2 FQNEAQ (reference sequence). The source is a woman in her sixties or seventies in good health and CMV-seropositive. Specimen: PBMCs. The chain employs TRBV7-9 and TRBJ1-6; unclear D gene. DNA of the CDR3: TGTGCCAGCAGCTTAAAACAGTCGAGCTCCTATAATTCACCCCTCCACTTT. The encoded protein is CASSLKQSSSYNSPLHF.